This is a list of T cell receptor beta chains from one sample in a study of cytomegalovirus exposure and HLA in healthy donors. TCRdb keeps only in-frame clones here, not all; method: immunoSEQ multiplex PCR. This sample carries about 89,000 clones, about 85% of them seen once, and the ten largest clones take nearly 7.5%. Sequenced input: PBMCs. These receptors all come from a middle-aged man in good health and CMV-seropositive. The CDR3 runs from the conserved cysteine through the conserved F or W. The D gene is left open where the match is weak. Size tells how often a clone was seen (once, few, many) or the class of an expanded clone, and some rows leave it out.

TRBV30	TRBJ2-1	NA	NA	CAWSDRASEQFF	TGTGCCTGGAGTGACAGGGCCTCTGAGCAGTTCTTC
TRBV30	TRBJ2-1	NA	NA	CACTGSSYNEQFF	TGTGCCTGTACAGGGAGCTCCTACAATGAGCAGTTCTTC
TRBV18	TRBJ1-1	NA	NA	CASSPGAGVNTEAFF	TGTGCCAGCTCACCGGGGGCAGGGGTGAACACTGAAGCTTTCTTT
TRBV6-5	TRBJ1-1	NA	TRBD1	CASSFTGVGQSEAFF	TGTGCCAGCAGTTTCACAGGGGTCGGTCAATCCGAAGCTTTCTTT
TRBV28	TRBJ1-1	NA	NA	CATKLSGNTEAFF	TGTGCCACCAAATTGTCAGGGAACACTGAAGCTTTCTTT
TRBV27	TRBJ2-7	NA	NA	CASRQGNYEQYF	TGTGCCAGCAGGCAGGGGAACTACGAGCAGTACTTC
TRBV11-2	TRBJ1-2	NA	NA	CASTPNTGNYGYTF	TGTGCCAGCACCCCTAACACAGGGAACTATGGCTACACCTTC
TRBV18	TRBJ2-7	NA	TRBD2	CASSGLAAYEQYF	TGTGCCAGCTCGGGACTAGCGGCGTACGAGCAGTACTTC
TRBV28	TRBJ2-1	NA	NA	CASRESVPSYNEQFF	TGTGCCAGCAGGGAAAGCGTACCCTCCTACAATGAGCAGTTCTTC
TRBV15	TRBJ2-1	NA	NA	CATSYEWPGHPNNEQFF	TGTGCCACCAGCTATGAGTGGCCGGGACACCCGAACAATGAGCAGTTCTTC
TRBV10-3	TRBJ2-7	NA	NA	CAISDQNNYEQYF	TGTGCCATCAGTGATCAGAATAACTACGAGCAGTACTTC
TRBV30	TRBJ1-4	NA	TRBD1	CAGQETSEKLFF	TGTGCCGGACAGGAAACCAGCGAAAAACTGTTTTTT
TRBV27	TRBJ1-1	once	NA	CASSVTSNTEAFF	TGTGCCAGCAGCGTTACATCGAACACTGAAGCTTTCTTT
TRBV25-1	TRBJ2-7	once	TRBD1	CASSEDYGTGTYEQYF	TGTGCCAGCAGTGAAGATTACGGGACAGGAACCTACGAGCAGTACTTC
TRBV27	TRBJ2-7	NA	TRBD1	CASSFGDRGLEQYF	TGTGCCAGCAGTTTCGGAGACAGGGGGCTTGAGCAGTACTTC
TRBV5-1	TRBJ2-2	NA	NA	CASSKENANTGELFF	TGCGCCAGCAGCAAGGAGAACGCGAACACCGGGGAGCTGTTTTTT
TRBV19	TRBJ1-5	NA	TRBD1	CASSISTGAFSNQPQHF	TGTGCCAGTAGTATCTCGACAGGGGCTTTTAGCAATCAGCCCCAGCATTTT